Presented here are 22 T cell receptor beta chains from one specimen sequenced in a study of T cells after posttransplantation cyclophosphamide. Using immunoSEQ multiplex PCR, the repertoire was profiled, and TCRdb retains in-frame clones only, with some absent. Among more than 30,000 clones listed, around 90% were seen once. Cells defined as naive were viable CD3+CD4+ or CD3+CD8+ and CCR7+CD45RA+CD45RO-CD95-CD27+CD28+. Sequencing was performed on naive CD4+ T cells sorted from PBMCs. Source of these receptors: a woman aged 60-75 years in good health, CMV-negative, and a related stem cell transplant donor.

The chain carries TRBV27 and TRBJ2-6; TRBD1 matches at 10 bases. Germline assignment: CDR1 MNHEY and CDR2 SMNVEV (reference sequence). This CDR3 contains 17 residues. V lost 8 bases and J lost 0; bases outside the gene matches: 7. CDR3 region: CASAADRGSSGANVLTF. The CDR3 coding sequence is TGTGCCAGCGCCGCGGACAGGGGGAGCTCTGGGGCCAACGTCCTGACTTTC.

The V and J genes are TRBV7-2 and TRBJ2-7; 11 bases fit TRBD2. J gave up 6 bases and V 3 bases, and 4 bases lay outside the gene matches. The germline V gene has CDR1 SGHTA and CDR2 FQGNSA. This CDR3 spans 14 amino acids. The CDR3 reads CASSFGLAGGEQYF. The CDR3 nucleotides are TGTGCCAGCAGCTTCGGCCTAGCGGGGGGCGAGCAGTACTTC.

V gene TRBV2 combines with J gene TRBJ1-2; tentatively, D is TRBD1 (5 bases). The CDR3 consists of 14 residues. CDR1 SNHLY and CDR2 FYNNEI come from the germline V gene. V lost 4 bases and J lost 0, with 9 bases in between. The CDR3 reads CASSAEGTNYGYTF. CDR3 DNA sequence: TGTGCCAGCAGTGCGGAGGGGACTAACTATGGCTACACCTTC.

This chain connects TRBV30 to TRBJ2-3; 7 nucleotides match TRBD2. The junction had 10 bases not matched to a gene; V was cut back by 5 bases and J by 5 bases. Germline V lookup: CDR1 GTSNPN, CDR2 SVGIG (reference sequence). This CDR3 comprises 14 residues. The DNA for the CDR3 is TGTGCCTGGTGGAAACTAGCGAGGGAAGATACGCAGTATTTT. This gives the protein CAWWKLAREDTQYF.

The chain uses TRBV10-2 and TRBJ2-5, with 10 bases that match TRBD1. This CDR3 is built from 16 residues. Looked up from germline, CDR1 is WSHSY and CDR2 is SAAADI. Losses at the gene ends were 4 bases for V and 4 bases for J; bases not matched to a gene: 9. CDR3 sequence (DNA): TGCGCCAGCAGTGCCGGGACAGGGGTCTCATTAGAGACCCAGTACTTC. Translation: CASSAGTGVSLETQYF.

In its sample, this clone was seen once. As DNA, the CDR3 is TGTGCCAGCAGCGTACAGGACCTAGCTAATTCACCCCTCCACTTT. This encodes CASSVQDLANSPLHF. V gene TRBV9 combines with J gene TRBJ1-6; no definite D call. V lost 1 base and J 6 bases, leaving 11 bases between the germline ends. The CDR3 is made up of 15 amino acids. Germline lookup yields CDR1 SGDLS and CDR2 YYNGEE.

The chain carries TRBV28 and TRBJ1-5, with 9 bases fitting TRBD1. V shed 7 bases and J 7 bases; nucleotides not matched to a gene: 8. Germline V gene lookup returns CDR1 MDHEN and CDR2 SYDVKM. There are 14 residues in the CDR3. DNA for the CDR3: TGTGCCAGCATCCAGGACAGGGGAAACCAGCCCCAGCATTTT. This gives the protein CASIQDRGNQPQHF.

The chain recombines TRBV27 with TRBJ2-4, with 14 bases lining up with TRBD2. Losses at the gene ends were 6 bases for V and 7 bases for J; bases not matched to a gene: 11. CDR1 and CDR2 (germline): MNHEY, SMNVEV (reference sequence). This CDR3 is 17 amino acids long. The CDR3 region is CASSIRGTSGRANIQYF. CDR3 nucleotides: TGTGCCAGCAGCATTCGCGGGACTAGCGGGAGAGCGAACATTCAGTACTTC.

In regard to this clone: A junction end diverges from the germline sequence, so it may reflect a read error. The rearrangement links TRBV7-7 to TRBJ2-1; D is undetermined. Germline V CDR1 and CDR2: SSHAT, FNYEAQ (reference sequence). This CDR3 comprises 13 residues. The CDR3 is CASSPSAYNEQFF. The DNA of the CDR3 is TGTGCTAGCAGCCCGAGCGCCTACAATGAGCAGTTCTTC.

J is TRBJ2-3 and V is TRBV18; a weak D match, TRBD2 (5 bases). Germline CDR1 and CDR2: KGHSH and LQKENI. V lost 2 bases, J lost 8 bases, and 20 bases lay in between. CDR3 size: 16 residues. This chain's CDR3 is CASSPGDYLPPRTQYF. CDR3 in DNA: TGTGCCAGCTCACCAGGTGACTACCTCCCCCCCCGTACGCAGTATTTT.

This chain joins TRBV28 and TRBJ2-7, with 10 positions matching TRBD1. The CDR3 consists of 15 residues. V lost 6 bases, J lost 3 bases, and 8 bases stayed unmatched. CDR1 is MDHEN and CDR2 is SYDVKM in the germline V gene. This CDR3 is CASSPLGTGDYEQYF. Written as DNA, the CDR3 is TGTGCCAGCAGCCCCCTTGGGACAGGGGACTACGAGCAGTACTTC.

This clone has only a few counts. The chain uses TRBV2 and TRBJ1-3, with 7 positions matching TRBD1. V lost 2 bases to trimming and J lost 3 bases; unmatched junction nucleotides: 7. Germline CDR1 is SNHLY and CDR2 is FYNNEI. The length of the CDR3 is 16 residues. As DNA, the CDR3 is TGTGCCAGCAGTGAAAGAGGGGGCAGGGATGGAAACACCATATATTTT. This encodes CASSERGGRDGNTIYF.

V gene TRBV5-8 combines with J gene TRBJ1-5, with D unresolved. V lost 1 base and J lost 0, with 5 bases in between. The CDR3 runs 14 residues. Germline CDR1 and CDR2: SGHTS and YDEGEE. The CDR3 DNA reads TGTGCCAGCAGCTTGTCCTTTAGCAATCAGCCCCAGCATTTT. It translates to CASSLSFSNQPQHF.

The rearrangement links TRBV19 to TRBJ1-3; D gene unclear. The CDR3 totals 13 residues. Germline V gives CDR1 LNHDA, CDR2 SQIVND (reference sequence). The V end was cut by 3 bases, the J end by 4 bases, with 7 bases between. Here the CDR3 reads CASSISRGNTIYF. The CDR3, as DNA: TGTGCCAGTAGTATCTCCAGGGGAAACACCATATATTTT.

The chain joins TRBV5-4 to TRBJ2-7; possible D gene TRBD2, 5 bases. V was cut by 2 bases and J by 4 bases, with 13 bases left in between. The germline V gene has CDR1 SGHNT and CDR2 YYREEE (reference sequence). The CDR3 spans 14 residues. The CDR3 nucleotides are TGTGCCAGCAGCTTCTTGCCGGAGGTTTACGAGCAGTACTTC. Its translation: CASSFLPEVYEQYF.

The rearrangement links TRBV5-4 to TRBJ2-7, with unresolved D. This CDR3 spans 14 amino acids. Germline CDR1 is SGHNT and CDR2 is YYREEE (reference sequence). V was cut by 4 bases and J by 2 bases, with 13 bases left in between. CDR3 nucleotide sequence: TGTGCCAGCAGCCCGCAAGCAACCACCTACGAGCAGTACTTC. It translates to CASSPQATTYEQYF. Full variable domain (rest looked up from reference TRBV5-4 and TRBJ2-7): ETGVTQSPTHLIKTRGQQVTLRCSSQSGHNTVSWYQQALGQGPQFIFQYYREEENGRGNFPPRFSGLQFPNYSSELNVNALELDDSALYLCASSPQATTYEQYFGPGTRLTVT.

This chain uses TRBV10-3 with TRBJ2-6; D remains ambiguous. V lost 4 bases to trimming and J lost 2 bases, with 12 bases between them. The CDR3 is 16 residues long. Germline CDR1 is ENHRY and CDR2 is SYGVKD. The CDR3 sequence: CAISGPSKTGANVLTF. As DNA, the CDR3 is TGTGCCATCAGTGGTCCTTCTAAAACTGGGGCCAACGTCCTGACTTTC.

This clone was detected only a few times. This chain uses TRBV7-2 with TRBJ1-6; 8 nucleotides line up with TRBD1. In germline, CDR1 is SGHTA, CDR2 FQGNSA. This CDR3 contains 15 residues. The ends lost 1 base at V and 10 bases at J; junction bases unmatched: 6. Written as DNA, the CDR3 is TGTGCCAGCAGCTTAGGCACAGGGGGATTATCACCCCTCCACTTT. Translation: CASSLGTGGLSPLHF. Full variable domain (remainder filled in from reference TRBV7-2 and TRBJ1-6): GAGVSQSPSNKVTEKGKDVELRCDPISGHTALYWYRQSLGQGLEFLIYFQGNSAPDKSGLPSDRFSAERTGGSVSTLTIQRTQQEDSAVYLCASSLGTGGLSPLHFGNGTRLTVT.

The chain carries TRBV6-1 and TRBJ1-1, with 9 bases lining up with TRBD1. This CDR3 has 14 amino acids. V shed 6 bases and J 4 bases; nucleotides not matched to a gene: 6. The germline V gene has CDR1 MNHNS and CDR2 SASEGT. CDR3 in DNA: TGTGCCAGCAGCTACAGGGGGCCGAGCACTGAAGCTTTCTTT. Translated, it gives CASSYRGPSTEAFF.

The chain employs TRBV13 and TRBJ1-4; the match to TRBD1 covers 8 bases. The CDR3 runs to 15 residues. Germline V gene data show CDR1 as PRHDT and CDR2 as FYEKMQ (reference sequence). The junction had 6 bases not matched to a gene; V was cut back by 4 bases and J by 5 bases. The DNA for the CDR3 is TGTGCCAGCAGCTCCTCAGGGGGCTCGAATGAAAAACTGTTTTTT. It specifies CASSSSGGSNEKLFF.

The chain uses TRBV11-3 and TRBJ2-1; TRBD2 matches 12 bases. Trimming at V came to 5 bases and at J to 5 bases, leaving 1 base not matched to a gene. There are 14 residues in the CDR3. CDR1 is SGHNT, CDR2 YENEEA, per germline. The CDR3 DNA is TGTGCCAGCAGCCGGACTAGCGGGAACAATGAGCAGTTCTTC. Protein sequence: CASSRTSGNNEQFF.

The rearrangement links TRBV7-3 to TRBJ2-3, with D perhaps matching TRBD1 (6 bases). The CDR3 is 14 amino acids. Germline V lookup: CDR1 SGHTA, CDR2 FQGTGA. V dropped 5 bases and J dropped 7 bases, with 16 bases sitting between them. The CDR3 nucleotides are TGTGCCAGCAGCCGATACGGGACATTAAATACGCAGTATTTT. Its protein product is CASSRYGTLNTQYF.